This T cell receptor (beta chain) was sequenced in a study of OX40 agonist ivuxolimab in advanced cancers. The wider study: Across the patients, intravenous ivuxolimab was delivered every 2 weeks at 0.01 to 10 mg/kg. Dose-escalation subjects each had hepatocellular carcinoma, melanoma, renal cell or head and neck cancer. A partial response was reached by three patients: one with hepatocellular carcinoma and two with cutaneous melanoma.

Sequenced by immunoSEQ multiplex PCR; TCRdb stores in-frame clones only, minus some. In the table there are about 83,000 clones, roughly nine tenths of which are singletons. V lost 1 base to trimming and J lost 3 bases, with 13 bases between them. The germline gives CDR1 SGHTA, CDR2 FQGNSA. The CDR3 has 16 amino acids. The chain has TRBV7-2 and TRBJ1-5, with D uncertain. This TCR was sampled from an adult with an advanced solid tumor such as melanoma, head and neck, liver or kidney cancer. Source: CD4+ or CD8+ T cells sorted from blood, taken in a trial of the OX40 agonist ivuxolimab. The CDR3 here is CASSLEGPGFNQPQHF. The CDR3 bases are TGTGCCAGCAGCTTAGAAGGTCCGGGATTCAATCAGCCCCAGCATTTT.